A single sample gave rise to the 21 T cell receptor beta chains below, sequenced in a study of PD-1 blockade in classical Hodgkin lymphoma. The method was immunoSEQ multiplex PCR; TCRdb's version includes in-frame clones alone and lacks a portion of them. Of about 27,000 clones in the sample, just over 85% were seen once. All patients experienced relapse after autologous stem cell transplantation, and brentuximab vedotin exposure was variable. After thawing, PBMCs were subjected to magnetic negative selection to isolate CD8+ T cells. Sequencing was performed on CD8+ T cells from blood, taken at baseline. These receptors all stem from a human donor with classical Hodgkin lymphoma.

The chain couples TRBV29-1 to TRBJ2-7, with D possibly being TRBD1 or TRBD2 (6 bases each). The CDR3 has 14 amino acids. V lost 7 bases, J lost 7 bases, and 23 bases lay in between. The V gene's germline CDR1 is SQVTM and CDR2 ANQGSEA. The CDR3, as DNA: TGCAGCGCCGCCCGAACAGGGAGGTCTAGTGAGCAGTACTTC. Its translation is CSAARTGRSSEQYF.

This chain connects TRBV21-1 to TRBJ2-3. TRBV21-1 is shown as a pseudogene. CDR3 size: 16 residues. CDR3 sequence: CASSRGKGGLCDTQYF. The DNA of the CDR3 is TGTGCCAGCAGCAGGGGGAAGGGGGGCTTATGTGATACGCAGTATTTT.

The chain is built from TRBV30 and TRBJ1-4, with a tentative D call TRBD1 (5 bases). This CDR3 contains 12 residues. Germline assignment: CDR1 GTSNPN and CDR2 SVGIG (reference sequence). The CDR3 sequence: CAAPGVGEKLFF. CDR3 coding DNA: TGTGCTGCACCGGGGGTCGGGGAAAAACTGTTTTTT. Combining the CDR3 with reference TRBV30 and TRBJ1-4 gives the whole variable domain SQTIHQWPATLVQPVGSPLSLECTVEGTSNPNLYWYRQAAGRGLQLLFYSVGIGQISSEVPQNLSASRPQDRQFILSSKKLLLSDSGFYLCAAPGVGEKLFFGSGTQLSVL.

The chain is built from TRBV6-5 and TRBJ1-4; maybe TRBD1 (5 bases). The V gene lost 2 bases and the J gene lost 8 bases, with 12 bases spanning the gap. This CDR3 contains 14 residues. Per the germline V gene, CDR1 is MNHEY and CDR2 is SVGAGI. DNA for the CDR3: TGTGCCAGCAGTTACGGGCAGGGAATGGAAAAACTGTTTTTT. This encodes CASSYGQGMEKLFF.

The chain recombines TRBV6-5 with TRBJ2-2, with D perhaps matching TRBD1 (8 bases). The CDR3 totals 16 residues. V was pared by 2 bases and J by 5 bases, with 15 bases between. Germline V gives CDR1 MNHEY, CDR2 SVGAGI. CDR3 sequence: CASSYPYRGGTGELFF. Written as DNA, the CDR3 is TGTGCCAGCAGTTACCCGTACAGGGGGGGGACCGGGGAGCTGTTTTTT.

The V gene is TRBV5-4, the J gene TRBJ2-7; 8 bases match TRBD2. Germline assignment: CDR1 SGHNT and CDR2 YYREEE (reference sequence). The V segment lost 5 bases and the J segment 3 bases; nucleotides outside the gene matches: 10. This CDR3 is 15 amino acids long. For the CDR3, the DNA is TGTGCCAGCAGTTCATCCTGGACTAGCAGCTACGAGCAGTACTTC. Protein sequence: CASSSSWTSSYEQYF.

The gene calls are TRBV6-5 and TRBJ2-1; 15 bases align to TRBD2. V lost 6 bases to trimming and J lost 9 bases; unmatched junction nucleotides: 3. This CDR3 comprises 14 residues. Germline V gene data show CDR1 as MNHEY and CDR2 as SVGAGI. CDR3 in DNA: TGTGCCAGCAGCCAGGGACTAGCGGGAGGTGAGCAGTTCTTC. This sequence encodes CASSQGLAGGEQFF.

The chain links TRBV5-6 to TRBJ2-7; possibly TRBD1 for D (6 bases). The CDR3 is 13 amino acids. Between the trimmed V and J ends, which lost 2 bases and 4 bases, there was a span of 10 bases. Germline CDR1 and CDR2: SGHDT and YYEEEE. CDR3 in DNA: TGTGCCAGCAGCTTCGGAACAGGGTACGAGCAGTACTTC. Its protein product is CASSFGTGYEQYF.

The chain is built from TRBV27 and TRBJ1-1; D may be TRBD1 (5 bases). V gave up 6 bases and J gave up 5 bases, with 16 bases separating them. The CDR3 runs to 14 residues. The V gene's germline CDR1 is MNHEY and CDR2 SMNVEV (reference sequence). DNA of the CDR3: TGTGCCAGCAGAATCCTGGAAGGGGTAACTGAAGCTTTCTTT. Translated, it gives CASRILEGVTEAFF.

The gene calls are TRBV28 and TRBJ1-5; TRBD1 is a possible D gene (5 bases). The CDR3 length is 15 residues. With 6 bases removed from V and 4 bases from J, the gap between germline ends came to 16 bases. The germline CDR1 and CDR2 sequences are MDHEN and SYDVKM. The CDR3 bases are TGTGCCAGCAGATTTATACAGGAGGCAAATCAGCCCCAGCATTTT. This translates into CASRFIQEANQPQHF. The full variable domain, with the rest looked up from reference TRBV28 and TRBJ1-5, is DVKVTQSSRYLVKRTGEKVFLECVQDMDHENMFWYRQDPGLGLRLIYFSYDVKMKEKGDIPEGYSVSREKKERFSLILESASTNQTSMYLCASRFIQEANQPQHFGDGTRLSIL.

The gene calls are TRBV19 and TRBJ1-5; a weak D match, TRBD1 (6 bases). Looked up from germline, CDR1 is LNHDA and CDR2 is SQIVND (reference sequence). Trimming stripped 7 bases from V and 1 base from J, with 14 bases between. This CDR3 contains 15 residues. The CDR3 bases are TGTGCCAGTACCAATTATAGGGGGAGCAATCAGCCCCAGCATTTT. This encodes CASTNYRGSNQPQHF.

The chain couples TRBV10-1 to TRBJ2-7, with D perhaps TRBD2 (5 bases). V was shortened by 2 bases and J by 5 bases, with 16 bases between the two germline ends. Germline-derived CDR1 and CDR2 are WNHNN and SYGVQD (reference sequence). The CDR3 spans 15 residues. The CDR3 here is CASSETPDWRDEQYF. CDR3 nucleotides: TGCGCCAGCAGTGAGACCCCGGATTGGCGGGACGAGCAGTACTTC.

The V call is TRBV29-1, the J call TRBJ2-7, with 10 bases fitting TRBD1. The CDR3 is 12 residues long. V was pared by 4 bases and J by 6 bases, with 3 bases of the junction left unmatched. CDR1 is SQVTM, CDR2 ANQGSEA, per germline. CDR3 region: CSVVGTGVEQYF. As DNA, the CDR3 is TGCAGCGTTGTTGGGACAGGGGTCGAGCAGTACTTC.

This clone has only one observation. V usage is TRBV28 and J usage is TRBJ1-1, with 8 bases fitting TRBD1. The CDR3 is 16 amino acids. V gave up 6 bases and J gave up 1 base; unmatched junction bases: 10. Germline assignment: CDR1 MDHEN and CDR2 SYDVKM. CDR3 protein: CASSPTTGVKNTEAFF. Here the CDR3 DNA reads TGTGCCAGCAGCCCTACGACAGGGGTCAAGAACACTGAAGCTTTCTTT.

This rearrangement joins TRBV9 to TRBJ1-5, with 12 bases identical to TRBD1. From germline, CDR1 is SGDLS and CDR2 YYNGEE. The V and J ends lost 3 bases and 7 bases, in that order; junction bases with no gene match: 5. CDR3 length equals 15 residues. CDR3 DNA: TGTGCCAGCAGCGAGGGACAGGGGGCAAACCAGCCCCAGCATTTT. It translates to CASSEGQGANQPQHF.

This rearrangement joins TRBV19 to TRBJ2-1; TRBD2 matches 10 bases. V shed 7 bases, J shed 6 bases, and the junction held 27 bases outside the gene matches. CDR1 and CDR2 from the germline V gene are LNHDA and SQIVND (reference sequence). CDR3 length equals 21 residues. This chain's CDR3 is CASTSGRGWHYRLGGTNEQFF. Here the CDR3 DNA reads TGTGCCAGTACTAGCGGGAGAGGTTGGCACTACCGACTCGGTGGGACCAATGAGCAGTTCTTC.

The V gene is TRBV5-6, the J gene TRBJ1-2; the D gene is possibly TRBD1 (6 bases). Germline CDR1 reads SGHDT; CDR2 reads YYEEEE. This CDR3 region has 14 residues. V was pared by 4 bases and J by 2 bases, with 12 bases between. This chain's CDR3 is CASSTGTQNYGYTF. The CDR3 DNA is TGTGCCAGCAGCACCGGGACACAAAACTATGGCTACACCTTC.

The rearrangement joins TRBV6-6 to TRBJ1-4; D gene uncertain. Germline V gene lookup returns CDR1 MNHNY and CDR2 SVGAGI (reference sequence). Trimming stripped 2 bases from V and 8 bases from J, with 9 bases between. The CDR3 is 13 residues long. CDR3 residues: CASSYREAEKLFF. CDR3 DNA: TGTGCCAGCAGTTACAGGGAGGCCGAAAAACTGTTTTTT.

V usage is TRBV7-6 and J usage is TRBJ2-7; D gene unclear. Germline CDR1 and CDR2: SGHVS and FNYEAQ. Trimming left V 1 base short and J 2 bases short, with 6 bases between. The CDR3 has 13 residues. In DNA, the CDR3 is TGTGCCAGCAGCTTAGAGTTCGCCTACGAGCAGTACTTC. Translation: CASSLEFAYEQYF.

The V and J genes are TRBV2 and TRBJ2-3; unclear D gene. Germline-derived CDR1 and CDR2 are SNHLY and FYNNEI. The CDR3 is made up of 12 amino acids. V shed 2 bases and J shed 9 bases, with 9 bases lying between them. CDR3 nucleotides: TGTGCCAGCAGTGAACCAGACCGGACGCAGTATTTT. It is translated as CASSEPDRTQYF.

This clone appeared a single time. The rearrangement uses TRBV30 and TRBJ2-1; D may be TRBD2 (6 bases). Trimming removed 5 bases at V and 0 bases at J, with 14 bases between. Germline V gene lookup returns CDR1 GTSNPN and CDR2 SVGIG (reference sequence). The CDR3 is 15 residues long. The CDR3 DNA follows: TGTGCCTGGGGAAATAGCGGAAGCTCCTACAATGAGCAGTTCTTC. Translation: CAWGNSGSSYNEQFF.